This entry features one T cell receptor (beta chain) sequence. The data originate from a study of memory CD4+ T cells and cytomegalovirus serostatus. The sort gate was single viable CD3+CD4+CD8-CD45RO+ cells for memory CD4+ T cells. Positive selection with CD4 microbeads enriched total CD4+ T cells. Generated by immunoSEQ multiplex PCR, the TCRdb table keeps only in-frame clones and is missing some. The repertoire includes under 70,000 clones, 80% to 85% of them detected once, and roughly 1% sits in the top ten. Trimming stripped 5 bases from V and 4 bases from J, with 16 bases between. The CDR3 runs 15 residues. The V gene's germline CDR1 is SGHRS and CDR2 YFSETQ.

The sample consisted of memory CD4+ T cells from blood. The J gene is TRBJ2-1, the V gene TRBV5-1; no clear D. This receptor was obtained from an adult in good health and CMV-seronegative. Here the CDR3 reads CASSFGATTYNEQFF. The CDR3 coding sequence is TGCGCCAGCAGTTTCGGAGCGACCACTTACAATGAGCAGTTCTTC.